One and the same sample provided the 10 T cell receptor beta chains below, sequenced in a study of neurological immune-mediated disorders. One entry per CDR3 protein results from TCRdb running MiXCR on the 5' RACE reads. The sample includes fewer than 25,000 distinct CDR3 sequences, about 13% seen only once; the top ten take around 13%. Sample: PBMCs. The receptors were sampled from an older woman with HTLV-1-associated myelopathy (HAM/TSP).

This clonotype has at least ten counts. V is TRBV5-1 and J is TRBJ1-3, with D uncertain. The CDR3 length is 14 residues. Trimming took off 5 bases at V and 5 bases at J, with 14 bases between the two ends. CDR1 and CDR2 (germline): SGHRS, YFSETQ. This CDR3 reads CASRWVDGRNTIYF. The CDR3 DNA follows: TGCGCCAGCAGATGGGTGGACGGACGAAACACCATATATTTT.

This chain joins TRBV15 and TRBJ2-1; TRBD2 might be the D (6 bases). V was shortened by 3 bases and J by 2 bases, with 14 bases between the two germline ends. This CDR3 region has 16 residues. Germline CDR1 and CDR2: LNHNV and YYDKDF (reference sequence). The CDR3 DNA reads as TGTGCCACCAGCAGCATACTAGCTGCCCCCTACAATGAGCAGTTCTTC. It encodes CATSSILAAPYNEQFF.

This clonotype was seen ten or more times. Here the CDR3 DNA reads TGTGCCAGCCGCGAGGGGGGGGCGGGAGATACGCAGTATTTT. This encodes CASREGGAGDTQYF. The chain carries TRBV11-3 and TRBJ2-3, with D maybe TRBD2 (7 bases). V dropped 8 bases and J dropped 5 bases, with 17 bases sitting between them. Germline assignment: CDR1 SGHNT and CDR2 YENEEA. The CDR3 is 14 amino acids.

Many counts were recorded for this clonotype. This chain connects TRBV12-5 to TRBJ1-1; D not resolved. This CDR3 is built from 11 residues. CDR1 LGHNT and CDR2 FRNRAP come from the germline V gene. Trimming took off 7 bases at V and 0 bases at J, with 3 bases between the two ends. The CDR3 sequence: CASDVNTEAFF. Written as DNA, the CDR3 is TGTGCTAGTGATGTGAACACTGAAGCTTTCTTT.

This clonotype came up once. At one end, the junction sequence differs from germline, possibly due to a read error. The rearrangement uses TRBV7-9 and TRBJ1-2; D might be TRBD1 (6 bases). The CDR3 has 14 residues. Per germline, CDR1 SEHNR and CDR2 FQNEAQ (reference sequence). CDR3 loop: CASSFPGQNYGYIF. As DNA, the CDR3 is TGTGCCAGCAGCTTCCCCGGACAGAACTATGGATACATCTTC.

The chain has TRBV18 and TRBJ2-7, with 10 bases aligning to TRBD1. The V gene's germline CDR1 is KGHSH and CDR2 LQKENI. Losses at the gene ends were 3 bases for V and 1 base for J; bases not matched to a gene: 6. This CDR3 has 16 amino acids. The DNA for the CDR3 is TGTGCCAGCTCACCGTCACGGGACAGGGGTTCCTACGAGCAGTACTTC. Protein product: CASSPSRDRGSYEQYF.

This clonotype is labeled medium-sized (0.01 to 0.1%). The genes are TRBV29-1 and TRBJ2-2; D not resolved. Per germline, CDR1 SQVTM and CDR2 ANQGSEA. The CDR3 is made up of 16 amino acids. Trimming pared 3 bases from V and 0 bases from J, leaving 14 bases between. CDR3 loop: CSVERLGQTNTGELFF. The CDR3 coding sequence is TGCAGCGTTGAGAGGTTGGGTCAAACGAACACCGGGGAGCTGTTTTTT.

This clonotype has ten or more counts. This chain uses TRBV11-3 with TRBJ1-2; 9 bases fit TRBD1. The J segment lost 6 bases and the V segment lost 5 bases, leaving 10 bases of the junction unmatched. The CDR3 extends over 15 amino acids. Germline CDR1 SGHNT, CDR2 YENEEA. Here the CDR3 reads CASSPGQGRGDGYTF. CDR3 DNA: TGTGCCAGCAGCCCAGGACAGGGGAGAGGCGATGGCTACACCTTC.

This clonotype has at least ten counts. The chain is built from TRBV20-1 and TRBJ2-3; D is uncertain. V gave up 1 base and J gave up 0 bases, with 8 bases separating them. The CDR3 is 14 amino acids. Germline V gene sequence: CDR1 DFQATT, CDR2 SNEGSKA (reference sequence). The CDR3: CSARVAASTDTQYF. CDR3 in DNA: TGCAGTGCTAGAGTGGCAGCCAGCACAGATACGCAGTATTTT.

The CDR3: CSAFRVPEVFTF. CDR3 DNA: TGCAGTGCTTTCAGGGTACCAGAAGTCTTCACCTTC. V and J are TRBV20-1 and TRBJ1-2, with D perhaps matching TRBD1 (5 bases). The ends were cut back, 5 bases at V and 13 bases at J, with 20 bases in the middle. CDR3 length: 12 amino acids. CDR1 DFQATT and CDR2 SNEGSKA come from the germline V gene (reference sequence).